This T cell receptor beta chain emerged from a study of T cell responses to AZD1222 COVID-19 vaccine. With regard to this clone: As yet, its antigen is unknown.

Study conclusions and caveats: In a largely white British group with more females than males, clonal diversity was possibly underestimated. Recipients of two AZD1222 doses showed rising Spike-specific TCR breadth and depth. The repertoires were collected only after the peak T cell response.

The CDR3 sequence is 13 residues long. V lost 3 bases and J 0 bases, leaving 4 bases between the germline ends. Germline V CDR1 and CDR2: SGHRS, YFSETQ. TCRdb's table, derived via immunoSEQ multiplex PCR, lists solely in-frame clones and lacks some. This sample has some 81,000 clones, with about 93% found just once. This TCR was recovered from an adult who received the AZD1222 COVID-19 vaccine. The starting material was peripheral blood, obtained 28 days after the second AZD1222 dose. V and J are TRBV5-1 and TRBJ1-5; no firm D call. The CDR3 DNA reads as TGCGCCAGCAGCTCGAGTAGCAATCAGCCCCAGCATTTT. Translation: CASSSSSNQPQHF.